This passage covers 24 T cell receptor beta chains from one sample sequenced in a study of blood T cells in healthy people across ages. The second PCR ran about 7 to 12 cycles with a sample-barcoded 5' primer and J-beta primers. MiXCR, run by TCRdb on the 5' RACE reads, gives a single entry per CDR3 protein. The repertoire has hundreds of thousands of distinct CDR3 sequences, approximately 40% of them found once; the top ten carry about 32%. The sequenced material came from blood. The receptors here all came from a man older than 75 in good health.

This chain uses TRBV6-5 with TRBJ1-2; 11 nucleotides align to TRBD1. The V segment lost 5 bases and the J segment 4 bases; nucleotides outside the gene matches: 9. Germline V gene sequence: CDR1 MNHEY, CDR2 SVGAGI. This CDR3 region has 16 residues. DNA for the CDR3: TGTGCCAGCAGTCCCGGACAGGGGGCACAAGTCTATGGCTACACCTTC. Its protein product is CASSPGQGAQVYGYTF.

The V and J genes are TRBV3-1 and TRBJ2-4, with a weak D call TRBD1 (6 bases). V lost 5 bases, J lost 6 bases, and 17 bases lay in between. Germline CDR1 reads LGHDT; CDR2 reads YNNKEL (reference sequence). The CDR3 loop spans 15 amino acids. CDR3 bases: TGTGCCAGCAGCGACTCGGACAGTTGGGTAAACATTCAGTACTTC. This encodes CASSDSDSWVNIQYF. The full variable domain, completed using reference TRBV3-1 and TRBJ2-4, is DTAVSQTPKYLVTQMGNDKSIKCEQNLGHDTMYWYKQDSKKFLKIMFSYNNKELIINETVPNRFSPKSPDKAHLNLHINSLELGDSAVYFCASSDSDSWVNIQYFGAGTRLSVL.

The V gene is TRBV20-1, the J gene TRBJ2-3; 11 bases are shared with TRBD2. With 3 bases clipped from V and 9 bases from J, the junction kept 11 bases outside the gene matches. The CDR3 is 15 amino acids. Germline V gene lookup returns CDR1 DFQATT and CDR2 SNEGSKA (reference sequence). The chain's CDR3 is CSARELAGVGYTQYF. The CDR3 DNA reads TGCAGTGCTAGGGAACTAGCGGGGGTCGGTTACACGCAGTATTTT.

The chain employs TRBV6-5 and TRBJ2-7; 7 bases agree with TRBD1. This CDR3 region has 12 residues. The V gene's germline CDR1 is MNHEY and CDR2 SVGAGI. After removal of 10 bases from V and 1 base from J, the junction contained 4 bases not matched to a gene. The CDR3 sequence is CATQQGSYEQYF. The CDR3 region has the DNA TGTGCCACCCAACAGGGGTCCTACGAGCAGTACTTC.

This chain links TRBV4-3 with TRBJ2-5, with D uncertain. The ends were cut back, 0 bases at V and 1 base at J, with 9 bases in the middle. Looked up from germline, CDR1 is LGHNA and CDR2 is YSLEER. The CDR3 runs to 15 residues. The CDR3 bases are TGCGCCAGCAGCCAAGATGTTGGGTTCCAAGAGACCCAGTACTTC. Encoded protein: CASSQDVGFQETQYF.

This clonotype showed up just a few times. The rearrangement joins TRBV29-1 to TRBJ2-3; 7 bases map to TRBD1. J lost 3 bases, V lost 7 bases, and 7 bases had no gene match. Germline V CDR1 and CDR2: SQVTM, ANQGSEA. CDR3 size: 13 residues. CDR3 nucleotides: TGCAGCGCGGGCACAGGGGTTACAGATACGCAGTATTTT. Residues: CSAGTGVTDTQYF.

The sample holds a few counts of this clonotype. The chain combines TRBV4-1 with TRBJ1-5; D not certain. The germline CDR1 and CDR2 sequences are MGHRA and YSYEKL. V dropped 0 bases and J dropped 1 base, with 4 bases sitting between them. The CDR3 has 14 residues. CDR3 amino acids: CASSQDPSNQPQHF. The CDR3 DNA follows: TGCGCCAGCAGCCAAGATCCGAGCAATCAGCCCCAGCATTTT.

A few counts support this clonotype. The rearrangement uses TRBV9 and TRBJ1-3, with TRBD1 matching over 7 bases. The CDR3 is made up of 15 amino acids. The germline V gene has CDR1 SGDLS and CDR2 YYNGEE. The J segment lost 0 bases and the V segment lost 3 bases, leaving 3 bases of the junction unmatched. CDR3 protein: CASSAGDSSGNTIYF. The CDR3 nucleotides are TGTGCCAGCAGCGCGGGGGACAGCTCTGGAAACACCATATATTTT.

In this sample, this clonotype turned up many times. V is TRBV20-1 and J is TRBJ2-5, with 7 positions matching TRBD2. Germline V gene sequence: CDR1 DFQATT, CDR2 SNEGSKA (reference sequence). The V and J ends lost 6 bases and 3 bases, in that order; junction bases with no gene match: 16. The CDR3 has 16 residues. CDR3 DNA: TGCAGTGCCCCCACCGTGGAGCGGGGACTCAAAGAGACCCAGTACTTC. This translates into CSAPTVERGLKETQYF.

Of note for this clonotype: This CDR3 is missing its conserved last phenylalanine or tryptophan, likely due to a read error. The chain is built from TRBV7-8 and TRBJ1-2, with D perhaps TRBD1 (5 bases). V was clipped by 5 bases and J by 7 bases, with 17 bases between them. The CDR3 sequence is 14 residues long. Per germline, CDR1 SGHVS and CDR2 FQNEAQ. CDR3 DNA sequence: TGTGCCAGCAGCCATGCTGCAGACCAGGGTGGCTACACCCTC. This sequence encodes CASSHAADQGGYTL.

As regards this clonotype: Germline is not matched at one junction end, which may reflect a read error. The J gene is TRBJ2-6, the V gene TRBV7-9; D possibly matches TRBD1 or TRBD2 (5 bases each). There are 16 residues in the CDR3. Germline CDR1 is SEHNR and CDR2 is FQNEAQ (reference sequence). CDR3 region: CASSTGTDSVANVLTF. The CDR3 nucleotides are TGTGCCAGCAGCACCGGGACGGACTCTGTGGCCAACGTCCTGACTTTC.

The chain combines TRBV29-1 with TRBJ1-1; the match to TRBD1 covers 9 bases. V lost 4 bases and J lost 5; bases outside the gene matches: 8. The germline CDR1 and CDR2 sequences are SQVTM and ANQGSEA. The CDR3 contains 14 residues. The CDR3 nucleotides are TGCAGCGTTGTGGGGACAGGGCATATGACTGAAGCTTTCTTT. Its translation is CSVVGTGHMTEAFF.

This clonotype showed up just a few times. The chain links TRBV7-8 to TRBJ1-1; no clear D. Trimming removed 5 bases from V and 5 bases from J, with 18 bases in between. Germline V gene data show CDR1 as SGHVS and CDR2 as FQNEAQ. There are 15 residues in the CDR3. The CDR3 spells CASSAREPPGTEAFF. CDR3 nucleotide sequence: TGTGCCAGCAGCGCCCGAGAGCCGCCGGGAACTGAAGCTTTCTTT.

This clonotype was recorded a few times. The chain employs TRBV6-5 and TRBJ2-4; D possibly matches TRBD1 or TRBD2 (6 bases each). Trimming pared 0 bases from V and 5 bases from J, leaving 11 bases between. In germline, CDR1 is MNHEY, CDR2 SVGAGI. The CDR3 covers 15 residues. CDR3 protein: CASSYSGRGENIQYF. CDR3 DNA: TGTGCCAGCAGTTACTCAGGAAGGGGGGAAAACATTCAGTACTTC.

A word on this clonotype: A read error may explain this, as a much larger clone is one base away. The chain links TRBV29-1 to TRBJ2-1; 8 bases map to TRBD2. The V and J ends lost 7 bases and 6 bases, in that order; junction bases with no gene match: 8. The CDR3 totals 13 residues. Germline-derived CDR1 and CDR2 are SQVTM and ANQGSEA. The CDR3 region has the DNA TGCAGCGGGGGACGAGCGGGAGTCAATGAGCAGTTCTTC. It specifies CSGGRAGVNEQFF.

On this clonotype: Just one base apart from a much larger clone, this may be a read error. This chain links TRBV11-2 with TRBJ2-7; D remains unclear. CDR3 length: 13 amino acids. Germline CDR1 and CDR2: SGHAT and FQNNGV. CDR3 bases: TGTGCCAGCAGCTTACGATCATCCTACGAGCGGTACTTC. Protein: CASSLRSSYERYF.

CDR3 sequence (DNA): TGCAGCGCGACTAGCGGGACTTCCTACGAGCAGTACTTC. Its translation: CSATSGTSYEQYF. The V gene is TRBV29-1, the J gene TRBJ2-7; 11 nucleotides align to TRBD2. Germline-derived CDR1 and CDR2 are SQVTM and ANQGSEA. The CDR3 spans 13 residues. The trim removed 7 bases at V and 1 base at J, leaving 3 bases unmatched.

The V and J genes are TRBV7-3 and TRBJ2-3, with TRBD2 as a possible D gene (6 bases). V shed 8 bases and J shed 4 bases, with 13 bases lying between them. CDR1 and CDR2 (germline): SGHTA, FQGTGA. The CDR3 has 13 residues. The CDR3 loop is CASGRAGSDTQYF. CDR3 DNA: TGTGCCAGCGGACGAGCGGGTTCAGATACGCAGTATTTT.

The chain recombines TRBV5-1 with TRBJ1-1; 11 bases are shared with TRBD1. After removal of 1 base from V and 6 bases from J, the junction contained 11 bases not matched to a gene. CDR3 length equals 17 residues. Germline assignment: CDR1 SGHRS and CDR2 YFSETQ. The CDR3 is CASSLMWTGGLSAEAFF. The DNA of the CDR3 is TGCGCCAGCAGCTTGATGTGGACAGGGGGCCTAAGCGCTGAAGCTTTCTTT.

The chain is built from TRBV20-1 and TRBJ2-4, with TRBD2 matching 9 bases. This CDR3 is built from 16 residues. The V and J ends lost 7 bases and 0 bases, in that order; junction bases with no gene match: 10. Germline CDR1 reads DFQATT; CDR2 reads SNEGSKA (reference sequence). Written as DNA, the CDR3 is TGCAGTGTACGGGCTAGCGGGACACTAGCCAAAAACATTCAGTACTTC. It codes for CSVRASGTLAKNIQYF.

The V call is TRBV7-2, the J call TRBJ2-7; 8 bases are shared with TRBD2. The V and J ends lost 5 bases and 0 bases, in that order; junction bases with no gene match: 3. The CDR3 length is 14 residues. Germline CDR1 SGHTA, CDR2 FQGNSA. In DNA, the CDR3 is TGTGCCAGCAGCCCGACTAGCGCCTCCTACGAGCAGTACTTC. Encoded protein: CASSPTSASYEQYF.

This clonotype was detected only a few times. This chain connects TRBV30 to TRBJ2-1; D is undetermined. V was pared by 0 bases and J by 5 bases, with 5 bases between. The germline CDR1 and CDR2 sequences are GTSNPN and SVGIG (reference sequence). The length of the CDR3 is 12 residues. The CDR3 DNA reads TGTGCCTGGAGTGTTGGGGACAATGAGCAGTTCTTC. Protein: CAWSVGDNEQFF.

V and J are TRBV7-9 and TRBJ2-3; D gene uncertain. CDR3 length: 17 amino acids. The ends were cut back, 2 bases at V and 9 bases at J, with 24 bases in the middle. In germline, CDR1 is SEHNR, CDR2 FQNEAQ (reference sequence). This chain's CDR3 is CASSLRDVGRTLGTQYF. The CDR3 coding sequence is TGTGCCAGCAGCTTACGCGATGTAGGCCGCACGTTAGGCACGCAGTATTTT.

This clonotype occurred many times. The gene calls are TRBV11-2 and TRBJ2-4; the D gene could be TRBD1 or TRBD2 (5 bases each). The length of the CDR3 is 18 residues. Per germline, CDR1 SGHAT and CDR2 FQNNGV. V gave up 0 bases and J gave up 0 bases, with 15 bases separating them. This chain's CDR3 is CASSLDLRGVIAKNIQYF. The DNA of the CDR3 is TGTGCCAGCAGCTTAGATCTGCGAGGGGTCATAGCCAAAAACATTCAGTACTTC.